The 26 T cell receptor beta chains in this list originate from one sample, sequenced in a study of resident and recirculating memory T cells in vitiligo. TCRdb's copy holds only in-frame clones and misses some; the assay was immunoSEQ multiplex PCR. The table lists 40,000 to 50,000 clones, over 90% of them singletons. The sample comprised blood. The receptors originated from a male donor with vitiligo.

This clone occurred once. The chain has TRBV7-2 and TRBJ2-2, with a tentative D call TRBD1 (5 bases). Germline CDR1 reads SGHTA; CDR2 reads FQGNSA. CDR3 size: 13 residues. Trimming removed 1 base from V and 9 bases from J, with 9 bases in between. The CDR3 reads CASSLGGGWELFF. The CDR3 bases are TGTGCCAGCAGCTTAGGGGGCGGATGGGAGCTGTTTTTT.

This clone turned up a few times. V usage is TRBV5-1 and J usage is TRBJ2-6; tentative D call: TRBD1 (6 bases). CDR3 length equals 15 residues. Germline CDR1 SGHRS, CDR2 YFSETQ. The V and J ends lost 4 bases and 2 bases respectively, with 10 bases between them. In nucleotides, the CDR3 is TGCGCCAGCAGCCTTCAGGGGACTGGGGCCAACGTCCTGACTTTC. Its protein product is CASSLQGTGANVLTF.

The genes are TRBV5-1 and TRBJ1-5, with a weak D call TRBD1 (6 bases). This CDR3 is built from 14 residues. Germline-derived CDR1 and CDR2 are SGHRS and YFSETQ. The V gene lost 5 bases and the J gene lost 7 bases, with 16 bases spanning the gap. The CDR3 loop reads CASSLQGSGQPQHF. In DNA form, the CDR3 reads TGCGCCAGCAGTCTACAGGGCTCGGGGCAGCCCCAGCATTTT. The full variable domain, completed using reference TRBV5-1 and TRBJ1-5, is KAGVTQTPRYLIKTRGQQVTLSCSPISGHRSVSWYQQTPGQGLQFLFEYFSETQRNKGNFPGRFSGRQFSNSRSEMNVSTLELGDSALYLCASSLQGSGQPQHFGDGTRLSIL.

The chain links TRBV7-9 to TRBJ1-1, with D maybe TRBD1 (6 bases). V shed 5 bases and J shed 3 bases, with 10 bases lying between them. From germline, CDR1 is SEHNR and CDR2 FQNEAQ (reference sequence). This CDR3 is 13 amino acids long. CDR3 nucleotides: TGTGCCAGCAGCAAACAGGGTCACACTGAAGCTTTCTTT. Protein product: CASSKQGHTEAFF.

The chain uses TRBV7-2 and TRBJ1-2; maybe TRBD1 (5 bases). CDR1 and CDR2 from the germline V gene are SGHTA and FQGNSA. The CDR3 has 14 amino acids. The germline V and J ends were trimmed by 5 bases and 1 base, with 11 bases remaining between them. Written as DNA, the CDR3 is TGTGCCAGCAGCCCCCCGGGGGTTAACTATGGCTACACCTTC. Its translation: CASSPPGVNYGYTF.

The V call is TRBV6-5, the J call TRBJ1-4; TRBD1 is a possible D gene (5 bases). The CDR3 loop spans 13 amino acids. The germline V and J ends were trimmed by 6 bases and 9 bases, with 14 bases remaining between them. Germline CDR1 MNHEY, CDR2 SVGAGI. CDR3 coding DNA: TGTGCCAGCAGCCCGGGACTTTGGCAAAAACTGTTTTTT. Protein: CASSPGLWQKLFF.

CDR3 sequence (DNA): TGTGCCCGGCCGGTCCACCGGGTGTATCAGCCCCAGCATTTT. It encodes CARPVHRVYQPQHF. V usage is TRBV5-3 and J usage is TRBJ1-5; no firm D call. TRBV5-3 is assigned to the ORF class and has an uncertain function. Trimming took off 10 bases at V and 5 bases at J, with 19 bases between the two ends. The CDR3 contains 14 residues.

This chain links TRBV30 with TRBJ2-5; possible D gene TRBD1, 5 bases. V shed 2 bases and J shed 4 bases, with 14 bases lying between them. Germline CDR1 is GTSNPN and CDR2 is SVGIG (reference sequence). The CDR3 spans 14 residues. The CDR3 bases are TGTGCCTGGAGTCCACTGGAAGGGGTAGAGACCCAGTACTTC. It encodes CAWSPLEGVETQYF.

This chain connects TRBV2 to TRBJ2-7; possibly TRBD1 for D (5 bases). V was clipped by 7 bases and J by 7 bases, with 26 bases between them. CDR1 and CDR2 (germline): SNHLY, FYNNEI. The CDR3 has 16 residues. CDR3 region: CASIFSADPPTGEQYF. CDR3 in DNA: TGTGCCAGCATCTTTAGTGCGGACCCCCCCACAGGAGAGCAGTACTTC.

The chain uses TRBV14 and TRBJ2-1; the match to TRBD2 covers 10 bases. Germline-derived CDR1 and CDR2 are SGHDN and FVKESK. This CDR3 spans 16 amino acids. V shed 4 bases and J 4 bases; nucleotides not matched to a gene: 7. CDR3 DNA sequence: TGTGCCAGCAGCCCCCTAGCGGGGGATATATACAATGAGCAGTTCTTC. Translating it yields CASSPLAGDIYNEQFF.

The J gene is TRBJ2-1, the V gene TRBV6-4; 13 bases agree with TRBD2. The CDR3 spans 15 residues. The junction had 1 base not matched to a gene; V was cut back by 2 bases and J by 6 bases. Germline loops: CDR1 MRHNA, CDR2 SNTAGT. This CDR3 reads CASSDTSGGANEQFF. In nucleotides, the CDR3 is TGTGCCAGCAGTGACACTAGCGGGGGGGCCAATGAGCAGTTCTTC.

The genes are TRBV19 and TRBJ1-1; D call uncertain. The CDR3 contains 17 residues. Trimming pared 5 bases from V and 2 bases from J, leaving 21 bases between. The germline V gene has CDR1 LNHDA and CDR2 SQIVND (reference sequence). The CDR3 nucleotides read TGTGCCAGTAGTCCCGTTCGGCGGATCGGAATTAACACTGAAGCTTTCTTT. The encoded protein is CASSPVRRIGINTEAFF.

This clone was seen more than once but under ten times. This sequence joins TRBV2 and TRBJ2-3, with 9 bases aligning to TRBD2. From germline, CDR1 is SNHLY and CDR2 FYNNEI. This CDR3 region has 15 residues. V was pared by 2 bases and J by 7 bases, with 7 bases of the junction left unmatched. The CDR3 bases are TGTGCCAGCAGTGAAACTAGCGGGTTGACGAATACGCAGTATTTT. The encoded protein is CASSETSGLTNTQYF.

V is TRBV1 and J is TRBJ1-2; the table gives TRBD1 as D, unverified against the DNA. TRBV1 is a listed pseudogene. The CDR3 length is 11 residues. The CDR3 nucleotides are TGCACCAGCAGCCTCAGCTATGGCTACACCTTC. Translated, it gives CTSSLSYGYTF.

The chain has TRBV30 and TRBJ1-2; D unresolved. Germline CDR1 is GTSNPN and CDR2 is SVGIG (reference sequence). The CDR3 length is 11 residues. V lost 7 bases, J lost 7 bases, and 13 bases lay in between. The CDR3: CASHAAGGYTF. The CDR3 DNA is TGTGCCTCCCATGCTGCAGGTGGCTACACCTTC.

The rearrangement uses TRBV7-2 and TRBJ2-7; a possible D gene is TRBD2 (6 bases). There are 15 residues in the CDR3. The V end lost 5 bases, the J end lost 7 bases, and 21 bases lay between the germline ends. Germline CDR1 SGHTA, CDR2 FQGNSA. The CDR3 nucleotides read TGTGCCAGCAGCCTTTCAGGGACTCCCGGTGGAGAGCAGTACTTC. This codes for CASSLSGTPGGEQYF.

The V gene is TRBV7-9, the J gene TRBJ2-7, with 13 bases matching TRBD2. The ends lost 5 bases at V and 0 bases at J; junction bases unmatched: 7. Germline CDR1 SEHNR, CDR2 FQNEAQ (reference sequence). This CDR3 contains 17 residues. The CDR3 loop is CASSRTSGGRSSYEQYF. For the CDR3, the DNA is TGTGCCAGCAGCAGGACTAGCGGGGGCCGTAGCTCCTACGAGCAGTACTTC.

In DNA form, the CDR3 reads TGTGCCAGCAGCCCCGGGACAGACAATCAGCCCCAGCATTTT. Amino acid sequence: CASSPGTDNQPQHF. The J gene is TRBJ1-5, the V gene TRBV9, with 7 positions matching TRBD1. The germline V gene encodes CDR1 SGDLS and CDR2 YYNGEE. After removal of 4 bases from V and 3 bases from J, the junction contained 4 bases not matched to a gene. This CDR3 has 14 residues.

The rearrangement joins TRBV9 to TRBJ2-1; perhaps TRBD2 as D (6 bases). V lost 0 bases and J 8 bases, leaving 15 bases between the germline ends. There are 15 residues in the CDR3. Germline loops: CDR1 SGDLS, CDR2 YYNGEE. The CDR3 nucleotides read TGTGCCAGCAGCGTAGCCGCGGCTAGCGACCATGAGCAGTTCTTC. It codes for CASSVAAASDHEQFF.

The chain carries TRBV7-2 and TRBJ1-5, with D maybe TRBD1 (6 bases). V was pared by 4 bases and J by 4 bases, with 8 bases between. The CDR3 consists of 13 residues. The germline gives CDR1 SGHTA, CDR2 FQGNSA. The CDR3 spells CASSSDSNQPQHF. The CDR3 DNA reads as TGTGCCAGCAGCTCGGACAGTAATCAGCCCCAGCATTTT. The full variable domain, in which reference TRBV7-2 and TRBJ1-5 provide the parts outside the CDR3, is GAGVSQSPSNKVTEKGKDVELRCDPISGHTALYWYRQSLGQGLEFLIYFQGNSAPDKSGLPSDRFSAERTGGSVSTLTIQRTQQEDSAVYLCASSSDSNQPQHFGDGTRLSIL.

V is TRBV2 and J is TRBJ1-5; the D is unclear. The CDR3 has 14 residues. Germline CDR1 is SNHLY and CDR2 is FYNNEI. Between the trimmed V and J ends, which lost 8 bases and 3 bases, there was a span of 14 bases. This CDR3 is CASSYGQLNQPQHF. The CDR3 nucleotides are TGTGCCAGCTCATATGGGCAGCTCAATCAGCCCCAGCATTTT.

This clone has more than one count but fewer than ten. The CDR3 loop reads CASTPDRAGYTF. In nucleotides, the CDR3 is TGTGCCAGCACCCCTGACAGGGCTGGCTACACCTTC. The rearrangement joins TRBV5-6 to TRBJ1-2, with 7 bases lining up with TRBD1. This CDR3 is built from 12 residues. V was clipped by 6 bases and J by 7 bases; unmatched bases: 6. CDR1 SGHDT and CDR2 YYEEEE come from the germline V gene.

The V gene is TRBV5-4, the J gene TRBJ2-3; D is uncertain. The CDR3 is 12 amino acids. V lost 0 bases and J lost 11, with 10 bases in between. The germline V gene has CDR1 SGHNT and CDR2 YYREEE (reference sequence). CDR3 in DNA: TGTGCCAGCAGCTTGGGCTCTGGCCGGCAGTATTTT. This translates into CASSLGSGRQYF.

The V gene is TRBV27, the J gene TRBJ2-3; D gene ambiguous. With 4 bases removed from V and 1 base from J, the gap between germline ends came to 6 bases. The CDR3 is 13 amino acids. The germline gives CDR1 MNHEY, CDR2 SMNVEV (reference sequence). The CDR3 nucleotides are TGTGCCAGCAGTTACCAGGGCACAGATACGCAGTATTTT. Protein sequence: CASSYQGTDTQYF.

J is TRBJ2-5 and V is TRBV6-1, with 10 positions matching TRBD2. Per the germline V gene, CDR1 is MNHNS and CDR2 is SASEGT. This CDR3 has 14 residues. The junction had 4 bases not matched to a gene; V was cut back by 7 bases and J by 2 bases. The CDR3 region is CASKISGGQETQYF. CDR3 nucleotides: TGTGCCAGCAAGATTAGCGGGGGGCAAGAGACCCAGTACTTC.

The rearrangement links TRBV7-6 to TRBJ2-3; 10 bases are shared with TRBD2. Trimming cost V 1 base and J 2 bases; bases outside gene matches: 6. CDR1 SGHVS and CDR2 FNYEAQ come from the germline V gene. There are 17 residues in the CDR3. CDR3 sequence: CASSLGASGGHTDTQYF. Here the CDR3 DNA reads TGTGCCAGCAGCTTAGGCGCTAGCGGGGGTCACACAGATACGCAGTATTTT.